The 12 T cell receptor beta chains listed next were all sequenced from one sample in a study of T cell changes during pregnancy in multiple sclerosis. Data came from immunoSEQ multiplex PCR; TCRdb stores just in-frame clones and leaves some out. The repertoire consists of more than 80,000 clones, with 90% to 95% occurring once and the leading ten covering roughly 1.2%. The specimen comprised peripheral blood, sampled in the second trimester of pregnancy. The receptors stem from a female donor with multiple sclerosis, enrolled in a pregnancy study.

The V call is TRBV19, the J call TRBJ2-1; 12 nucleotides line up with TRBD2. CDR3 length: 14 residues. Germline CDR1 and CDR2: LNHDA and SQIVND (reference sequence). With V trimmed by 6 bases and J by 6 bases, 3 bases remained unmatched. The chain's CDR3 is CASRGLAGPNEQFF. The DNA of the CDR3 is TGTGCCAGTAGAGGACTAGCGGGACCCAATGAGCAGTTCTTC. The variable domain in full, with the rest retrieved from reference TRBV19 and TRBJ2-1, is DGGITQSPKYLFRKEGQNVTLSCEQNLNHDAMYWYRQDPGQGLRLIYYSQIVNDFQKGDIAEGYSVSREKKESFPLTVTSAQKNPTAFYLCASRGLAGPNEQFFGPGTRLTVL.

The rearrangement links TRBV27 to TRBJ1-5; possible D gene TRBD1, 6 bases. This CDR3 is built from 17 residues. The germline V gene encodes CDR1 MNHEY and CDR2 SMNVEV (reference sequence). Trimming pared 4 bases from V and 4 bases from J, leaving 20 bases between. CDR3 amino acids: CASSSILGGRLNQPQHF. In nucleotides, the CDR3 is TGTGCCAGCAGTTCCATCCTCGGGGGGCGGCTTAATCAGCCCCAGCATTTT.

This sequence joins TRBV29-1 and TRBJ1-2; 10 bases agree with TRBD1. Germline CDR1 is SQVTM and CDR2 is ANQGSEA. The CDR3 contains 12 residues. V lost 6 bases and J lost 8; bases outside the gene matches: 6. The CDR3 here is CSVDRGLKGYTF. The CDR3 DNA follows: TGCAGCGTCGACAGGGGGCTAAAAGGCTACACCTTC. Looking up the rest from reference TRBV29-1 and TRBJ1-2 gives the full variable domain: SAVISQKPSRDICQRGTSLTIQCQVDSQVTMMFWYRQQPGQSLTLIATANQGSEATYESGFVIDKFPISRPNLTFSTLTVSNMSPEDSSIYLCSVDRGLKGYTFGSGTRLTVV.

This clone showed up just once. The chain employs TRBV6-6 and TRBJ2-1, with TRBD2 as a possible D gene (6 bases). The CDR3 is made up of 15 amino acids. The V and J ends lost 6 bases and 6 bases respectively, with 18 bases between them. Germline assignment: CDR1 MNHNY and CDR2 SVGAGI (reference sequence). This chain's CDR3 is CASRASALAANEQFF. CDR3 nucleotide sequence: TGTGCCAGCAGGGCTAGCGCTCTGGCTGCCAATGAGCAGTTCTTC.

This chain links TRBV27 with TRBJ1-1, with TRBD1 matching over 11 bases. J gave up 1 base and V 5 bases, and 9 bases lay outside the gene matches. Germline loops: CDR1 MNHEY, CDR2 SMNVEV (reference sequence). This CDR3 contains 17 residues. The CDR3 DNA reads TGTGCCAGCAGTGTGGGGACAGGGGGTCGGAGGAACACTGAAGCTTTCTTT. It translates to CASSVGTGGRRNTEAFF.

The chain couples TRBV5-1 to TRBJ2-1, with TRBD2 matching 7 bases. This CDR3 comprises 15 residues. Looked up from germline, CDR1 is SGHRS and CDR2 is YFSETQ. With V trimmed by 2 bases and J by 3 bases, 5 bases remained unmatched. The CDR3 DNA sequence: TGCGCCAGCAGCTTAACGGCTAGCGGCTACAATGAGCAGTTCTTC. This codes for CASSLTASGYNEQFF.

V is TRBV30 and J is TRBJ2-1; D is unclear. The CDR3 covers 14 residues. The germline CDR1 and CDR2 sequences are GTSNPN and SVGIG (reference sequence). V lost 0 bases and J 3 bases, leaving 9 bases between the germline ends. CDR3 DNA sequence: TGTGCCTGGAGTGTAATCCGTAACTACAATGAGCAGTTCTTC. It codes for CAWSVIRNYNEQFF.

The V gene is TRBV9, the J gene TRBJ1-2; 9 positions match TRBD1. Germline CDR1 SGDLS, CDR2 YYNGEE. Trimming removed 4 bases from V and 4 bases from J; junction bases left unmatched: 5. CDR3 length: 14 residues. CDR3 bases: TGTGCCAGCAGCCCGGGGACAGGGCGCTATGGCTACACCTTC. It translates to CASSPGTGRYGYTF.

The chain employs TRBV6-1 and TRBJ2-7; 8 nucleotides match TRBD1. CDR1 is MNHNS, CDR2 SASEGT, per germline. The CDR3 covers 14 residues. The CDR3 here is CAARVGQVFYEQYF. The DNA of the CDR3 is TGTGCAGCAAGGGTGGGACAGGTTTTTTACGAGCAGTACTTC.

This chain connects TRBV25-1 to TRBJ2-4; TRBD2 matches 8 bases. V dropped 4 bases and J dropped 1; count of bases not matched to a gene: 6. Germline V gives CDR1 MGHDK, CDR2 SYGVNS. The CDR3 totals 16 residues. CDR3 region: CASSVSGGRAKNIQYF. For the CDR3, the DNA is TGTGCCAGCAGTGTTTCGGGCGGGAGGGCCAAAAACATTCAGTACTTC.

This rearrangement joins TRBV19 to TRBJ1-5, with 7 bases identical to TRBD1. The CDR3 length is 15 residues. The V gene's germline CDR1 is LNHDA and CDR2 SQIVND (reference sequence). Trimming removed 3 bases from V and 2 bases from J; junction bases left unmatched: 4. CDR3 protein: CASSMRGQGNQPQHF. The CDR3 nucleotides read TGTGCCAGTAGTATGCGCGGACAGGGCAATCAGCCCCAGCATTTT.

The V call is TRBV4-1, the J call TRBJ2-1, with D possibly being TRBD2 (5 bases). The V gene's germline CDR1 is MGHRA and CDR2 YSYEKL. The CDR3 loop spans 13 amino acids. V lost 1 base, J lost 7 bases, and 8 bases lay in between. The CDR3 DNA sequence: TGCGCCAGCAGCCAAGTGGTAGCGAATGAGCAGTTCTTC. This gives the protein CASSQVVANEQFF.